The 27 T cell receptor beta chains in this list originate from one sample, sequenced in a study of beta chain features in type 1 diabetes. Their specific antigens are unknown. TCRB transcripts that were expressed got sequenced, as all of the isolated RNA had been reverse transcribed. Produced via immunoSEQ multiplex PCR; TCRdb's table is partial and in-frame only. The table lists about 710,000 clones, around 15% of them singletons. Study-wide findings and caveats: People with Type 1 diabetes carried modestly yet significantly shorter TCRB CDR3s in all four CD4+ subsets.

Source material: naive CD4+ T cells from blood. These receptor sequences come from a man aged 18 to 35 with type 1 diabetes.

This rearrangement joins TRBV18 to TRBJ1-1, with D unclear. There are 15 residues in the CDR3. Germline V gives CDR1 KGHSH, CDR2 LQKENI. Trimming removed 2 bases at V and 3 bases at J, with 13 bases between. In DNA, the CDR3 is TGTGCCAGCTCACCATATGAAGGGTGGGACACTGAAGCTTTCTTT. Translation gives CASSPYEGWDTEAFF.

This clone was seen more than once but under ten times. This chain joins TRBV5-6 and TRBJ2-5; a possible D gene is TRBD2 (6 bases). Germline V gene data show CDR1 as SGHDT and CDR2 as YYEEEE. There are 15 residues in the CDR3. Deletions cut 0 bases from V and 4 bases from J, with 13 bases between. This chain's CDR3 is CASSLVASGLETQYF. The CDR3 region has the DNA TGTGCCAGCAGCTTGGTTGCCAGCGGGCTAGAGACCCAGTACTTC.

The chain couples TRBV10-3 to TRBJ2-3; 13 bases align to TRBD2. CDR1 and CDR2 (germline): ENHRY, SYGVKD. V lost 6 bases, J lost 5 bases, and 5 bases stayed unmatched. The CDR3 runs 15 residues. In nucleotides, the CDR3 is TGTGCCATCAGGCTACTAGCGGGGGGGATAGATACGCAGTATTTT. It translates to CAIRLLAGGIDTQYF.

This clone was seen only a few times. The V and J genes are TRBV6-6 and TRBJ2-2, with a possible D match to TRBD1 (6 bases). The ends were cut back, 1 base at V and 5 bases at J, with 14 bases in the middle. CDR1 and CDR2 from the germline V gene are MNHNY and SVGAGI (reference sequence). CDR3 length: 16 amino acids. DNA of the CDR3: TGTGCCAGCAGTTACTTAGCCAGGGGAAGGACCGGGGAGCTGTTTTTT. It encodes CASSYLARGRTGELFF.

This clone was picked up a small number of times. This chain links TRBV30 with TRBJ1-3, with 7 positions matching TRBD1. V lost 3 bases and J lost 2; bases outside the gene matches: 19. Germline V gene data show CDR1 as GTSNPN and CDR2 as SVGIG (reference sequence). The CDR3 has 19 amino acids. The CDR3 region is CAWSRGTEYWGRPGNTIYF. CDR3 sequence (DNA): TGTGCCTGGAGCCGCGGGACAGAATATTGGGGAAGACCTGGAAACACCATATATTTT.

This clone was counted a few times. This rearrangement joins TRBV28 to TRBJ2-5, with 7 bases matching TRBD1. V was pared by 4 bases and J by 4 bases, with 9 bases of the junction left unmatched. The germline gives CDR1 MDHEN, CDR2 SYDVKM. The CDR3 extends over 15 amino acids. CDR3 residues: CASSSPQGFRETQYF. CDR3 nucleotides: TGTGCCAGCAGTTCGCCACAGGGGTTCCGAGAGACCCAGTACTTC.

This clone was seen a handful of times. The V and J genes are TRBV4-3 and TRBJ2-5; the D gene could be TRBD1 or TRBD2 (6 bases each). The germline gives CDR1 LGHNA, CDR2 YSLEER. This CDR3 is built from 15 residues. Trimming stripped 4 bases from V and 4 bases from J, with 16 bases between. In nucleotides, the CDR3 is TGCGCCAGCAGCCCGGGGGCTCTTAAGGGAGAGACCCAGTACTTC. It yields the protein CASSPGALKGETQYF.

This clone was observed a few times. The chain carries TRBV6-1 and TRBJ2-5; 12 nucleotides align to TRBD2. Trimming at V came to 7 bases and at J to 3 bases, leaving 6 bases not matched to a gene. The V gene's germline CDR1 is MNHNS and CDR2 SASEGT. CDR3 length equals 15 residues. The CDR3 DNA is TGTGCCAGCAACGGACTAGCGGGGAGGGAAGAGACCCAGTACTTC. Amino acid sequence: CASNGLAGREETQYF.

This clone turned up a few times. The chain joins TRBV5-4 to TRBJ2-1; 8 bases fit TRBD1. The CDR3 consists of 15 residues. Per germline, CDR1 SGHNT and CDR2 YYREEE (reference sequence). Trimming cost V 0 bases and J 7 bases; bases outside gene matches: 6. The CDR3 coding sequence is TGTGCCAGCAGCTTGGCTTCAGGGGGCAGGAATGAGCAGTTCTTC. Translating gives CASSLASGGRNEQFF.

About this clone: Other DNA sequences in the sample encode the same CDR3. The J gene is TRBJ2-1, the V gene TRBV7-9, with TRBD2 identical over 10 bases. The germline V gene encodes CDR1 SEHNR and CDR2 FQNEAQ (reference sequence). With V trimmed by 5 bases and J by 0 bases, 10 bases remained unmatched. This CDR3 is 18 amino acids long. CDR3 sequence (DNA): TGTGCCAGCAGCGTTCCCATAGCGGGGGGAAGCTCCTACAATGAGCAGTTCTTC. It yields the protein CASSVPIAGGSSYNEQFF.

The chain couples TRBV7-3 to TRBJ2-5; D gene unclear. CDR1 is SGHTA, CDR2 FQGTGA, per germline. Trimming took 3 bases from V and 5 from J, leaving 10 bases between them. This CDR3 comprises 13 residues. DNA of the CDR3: TGTGCCAGCAGCTTGAGTGCCGGCGAGACCCAGTACTTC. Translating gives CASSLSAGETQYF.

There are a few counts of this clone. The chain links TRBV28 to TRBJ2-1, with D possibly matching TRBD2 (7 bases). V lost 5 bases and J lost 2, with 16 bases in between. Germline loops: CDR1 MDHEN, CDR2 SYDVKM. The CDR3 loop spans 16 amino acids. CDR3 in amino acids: CASSPTWRGPYNEQFF. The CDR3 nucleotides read TGTGCCAGCAGTCCTACGTGGCGGGGGCCCTACAATGAGCAGTTCTTC.

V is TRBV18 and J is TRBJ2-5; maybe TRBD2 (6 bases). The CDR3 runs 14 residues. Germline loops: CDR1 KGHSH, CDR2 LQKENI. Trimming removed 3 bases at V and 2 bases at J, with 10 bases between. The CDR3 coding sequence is TGTGCCAGCTCACCCAGACTAGAACAAGAGACCCAGTACTTC. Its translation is CASSPRLEQETQYF.

The CDR3 region is CASSLRDSHYEQYF. CDR3 DNA: TGTGCCAGCTCACTTAGGGACTCCCATTACGAGCAGTACTTC. The gene calls are TRBV18 and TRBJ2-7; TRBD2 is a possible D gene (6 bases). The CDR3 length is 14 residues. The germline V and J ends were trimmed by 4 bases and 4 bases, with 14 bases remaining between them. Germline values: CDR1 KGHSH, CDR2 LQKENI.

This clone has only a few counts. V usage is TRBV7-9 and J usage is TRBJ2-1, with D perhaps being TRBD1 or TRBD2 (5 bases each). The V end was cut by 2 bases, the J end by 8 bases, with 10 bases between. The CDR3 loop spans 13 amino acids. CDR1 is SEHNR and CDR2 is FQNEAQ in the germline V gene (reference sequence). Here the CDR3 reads CASSLYGADEQFF. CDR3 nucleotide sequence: TGTGCCAGCAGCTTATACGGGGCGGATGAGCAGTTCTTC. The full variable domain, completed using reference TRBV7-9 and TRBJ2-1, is DTGVSQNPRHKITKRGQNVTFRCDPISEHNRLYWYRQTLGQGPEFLTYFQNEAQLEKSRLLSDRFSAERPKGSFSTLEIQRTEQGDSAMYLCASSLYGADEQFFGPGTRLTVL.

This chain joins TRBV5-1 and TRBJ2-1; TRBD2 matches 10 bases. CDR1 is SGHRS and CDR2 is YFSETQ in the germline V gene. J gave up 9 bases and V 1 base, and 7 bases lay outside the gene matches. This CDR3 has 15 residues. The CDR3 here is CASSLRPSGSGEQFF. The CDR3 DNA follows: TGCGCCAGCAGCTTGAGGCCTAGCGGGAGCGGTGAGCAGTTCTTC.

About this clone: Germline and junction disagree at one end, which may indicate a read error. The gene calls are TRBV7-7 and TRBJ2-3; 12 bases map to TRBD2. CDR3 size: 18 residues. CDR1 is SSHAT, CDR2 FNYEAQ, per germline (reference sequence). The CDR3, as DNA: TGTGCTAGCAGCCCCAGGGCTAGCGGGAGGGCCCTCACAGATACGCAGTATTTT. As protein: CASSPRASGRALTDTQYF.

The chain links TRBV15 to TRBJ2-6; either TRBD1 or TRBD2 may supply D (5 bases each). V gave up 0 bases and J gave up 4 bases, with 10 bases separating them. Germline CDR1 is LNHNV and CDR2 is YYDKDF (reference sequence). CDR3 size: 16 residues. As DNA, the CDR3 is TGTGCCACCAGCAGAGATATCGGGGACGGGGCCAACGTCCTGACTTTC. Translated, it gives CATSRDIGDGANVLTF.

CDR3 residues: CSVGPSGLYEQYF. The CDR3 DNA reads TGCAGCGTTGGTCCTAGCGGACTCTACGAGCAGTACTTC. The V and J genes are TRBV29-1 and TRBJ2-7; 7 positions match TRBD2. The length of the CDR3 is 13 residues. Germline values: CDR1 SQVTM, CDR2 ANQGSEA. V was clipped by 4 bases and J by 3 bases; unmatched bases: 6.

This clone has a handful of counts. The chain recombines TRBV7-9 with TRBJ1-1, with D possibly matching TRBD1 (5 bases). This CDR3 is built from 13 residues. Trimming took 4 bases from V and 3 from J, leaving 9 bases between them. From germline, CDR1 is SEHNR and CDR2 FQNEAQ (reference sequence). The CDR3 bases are TGTGCCAGCAGCTCCGTAGGGGACACTGAAGCTTTCTTT. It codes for CASSSVGDTEAFF.

The CDR3 protein is CASSGLGGRGYEQYF. DNA of the CDR3: TGCGCCAGCAGCGGGCTGGGCGGGAGAGGCTACGAGCAGTACTTC. This chain joins TRBV5-1 and TRBJ2-7, with 7 bases matching TRBD2. Germline CDR1 SGHRS, CDR2 YFSETQ. CDR3 size: 15 residues. V lost 4 bases and J lost 3; bases outside the gene matches: 10.

This chain's CDR3 is CSVLSVRDRDTGELFF. The DNA for the CDR3 is TGCAGCGTTCTAAGCGTTAGGGACAGGGACACCGGGGAGCTGTTTTTT. J is TRBJ2-2 and V is TRBV29-1; 9 nucleotides align to TRBD1. The CDR3 length is 16 residues. V was clipped by 5 bases and J by 3 bases; unmatched bases: 10. Looked up from germline, CDR1 is SQVTM and CDR2 is ANQGSEA.

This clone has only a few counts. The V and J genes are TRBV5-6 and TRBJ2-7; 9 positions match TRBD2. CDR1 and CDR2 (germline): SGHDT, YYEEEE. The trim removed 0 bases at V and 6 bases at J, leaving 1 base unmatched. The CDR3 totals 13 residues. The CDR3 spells CASSLATSGEQYF. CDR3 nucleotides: TGTGCCAGCAGCTTGGCGACTAGCGGCGAGCAGTACTTC.

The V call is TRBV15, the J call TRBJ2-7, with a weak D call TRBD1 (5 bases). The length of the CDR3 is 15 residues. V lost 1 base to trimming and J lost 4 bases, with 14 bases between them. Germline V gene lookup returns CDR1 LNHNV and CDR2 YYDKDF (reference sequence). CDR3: CATSRGDSRKYEQYF. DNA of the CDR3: TGTGCCACCAGCAGAGGTGACAGTCGAAAATACGAGCAGTACTTC. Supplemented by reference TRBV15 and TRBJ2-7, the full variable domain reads DAMVIQNPRYQVTQFGKPVTLSCSQTLNHNVMYWYQQKSSQAPKLLFHYYDKDFNNEADTPDNFQSRRPNTSFCFLDIRSPGLGDTAMYLCATSRGDSRKYEQYFGPGTRLTVT.

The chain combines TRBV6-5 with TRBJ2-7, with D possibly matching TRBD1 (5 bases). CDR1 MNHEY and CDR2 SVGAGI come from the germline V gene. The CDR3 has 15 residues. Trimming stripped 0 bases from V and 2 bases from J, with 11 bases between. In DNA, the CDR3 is TGTGCCAGCAGTTACTCGAAAACACAGGCCTACGAGCAGTACTTC. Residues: CASSYSKTQAYEQYF.

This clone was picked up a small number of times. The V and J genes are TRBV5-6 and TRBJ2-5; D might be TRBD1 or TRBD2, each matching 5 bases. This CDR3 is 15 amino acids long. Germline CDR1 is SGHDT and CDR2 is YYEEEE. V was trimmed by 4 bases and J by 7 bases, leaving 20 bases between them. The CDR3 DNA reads TGTGCCAGCAGCGGCGTTGGGACGGTGGCAGGGACCCAGTACTTC. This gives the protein CASSGVGTVAGTQYF.

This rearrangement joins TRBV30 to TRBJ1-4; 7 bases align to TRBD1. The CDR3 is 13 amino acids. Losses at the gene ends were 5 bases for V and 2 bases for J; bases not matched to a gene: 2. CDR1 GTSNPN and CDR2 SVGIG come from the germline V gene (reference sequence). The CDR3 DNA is TGTGCCTGGGACAGGGATACTAATGAAAAACTGTTTTTT. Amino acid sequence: CAWDRDTNEKLFF.